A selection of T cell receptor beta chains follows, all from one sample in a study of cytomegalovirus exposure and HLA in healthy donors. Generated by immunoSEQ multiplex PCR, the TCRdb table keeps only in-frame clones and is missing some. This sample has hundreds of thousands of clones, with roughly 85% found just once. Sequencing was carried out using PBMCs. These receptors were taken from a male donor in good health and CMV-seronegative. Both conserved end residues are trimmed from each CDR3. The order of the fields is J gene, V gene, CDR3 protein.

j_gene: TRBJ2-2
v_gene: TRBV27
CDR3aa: ASSYLVLTGELF

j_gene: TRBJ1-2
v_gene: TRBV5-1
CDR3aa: ASSLDRGYGYT

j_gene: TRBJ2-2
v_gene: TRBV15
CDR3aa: ATSVGQGGTGELF

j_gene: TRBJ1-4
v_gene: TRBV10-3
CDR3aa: AIRDSTNEKLF

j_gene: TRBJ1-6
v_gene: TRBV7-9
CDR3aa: ASSLQGALDNSPLH

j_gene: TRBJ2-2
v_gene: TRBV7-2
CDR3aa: ASRDRAATGELF

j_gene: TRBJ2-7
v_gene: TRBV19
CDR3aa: ASRDRGDEQY

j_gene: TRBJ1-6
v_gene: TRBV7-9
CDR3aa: ASSLFGQGGSYNSPLH

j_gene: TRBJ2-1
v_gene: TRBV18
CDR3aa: ASSTGQINEQF

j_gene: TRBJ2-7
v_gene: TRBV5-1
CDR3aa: ASSLAPGESSYEQY

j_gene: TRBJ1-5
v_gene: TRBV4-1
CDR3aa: ASSQDLQGSQPQH

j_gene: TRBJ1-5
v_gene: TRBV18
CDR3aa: ASSPPGVQGNQPQH

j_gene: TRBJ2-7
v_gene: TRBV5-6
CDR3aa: ASSLEGQVYEQY

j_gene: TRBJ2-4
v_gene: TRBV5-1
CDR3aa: ASSLGQGGNIQY

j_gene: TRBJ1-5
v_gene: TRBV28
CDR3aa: ASSKGHLNQPQH

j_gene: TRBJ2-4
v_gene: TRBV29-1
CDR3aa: SVVPEGNIQY

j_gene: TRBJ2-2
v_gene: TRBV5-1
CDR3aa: ASSGGGLAGAGTGELF

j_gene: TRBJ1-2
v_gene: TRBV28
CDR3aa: ASKDFRDRGNYGYT

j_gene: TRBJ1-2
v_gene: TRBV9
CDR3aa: ASSVDGRGLSNYGYT

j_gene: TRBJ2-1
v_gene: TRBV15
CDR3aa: ATSSPSSYNEQF

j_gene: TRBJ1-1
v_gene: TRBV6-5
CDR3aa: AVGGRGYDTEAF

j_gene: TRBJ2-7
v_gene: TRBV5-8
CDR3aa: ASSGRGYEQY

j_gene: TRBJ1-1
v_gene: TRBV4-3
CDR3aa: ASSPARRGTEAF

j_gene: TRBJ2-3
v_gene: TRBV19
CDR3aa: ASSIRGDTQY

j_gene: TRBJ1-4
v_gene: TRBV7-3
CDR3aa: ASSLTTGATNEKLF

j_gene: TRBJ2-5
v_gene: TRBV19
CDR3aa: ASRLTGTQETQY

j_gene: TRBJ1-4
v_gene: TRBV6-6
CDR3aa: ASSYQQGSEKLF

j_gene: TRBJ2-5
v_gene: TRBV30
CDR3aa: AWSVTSSGPETQY

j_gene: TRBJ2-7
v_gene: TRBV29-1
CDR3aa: SVTSSSYEQY

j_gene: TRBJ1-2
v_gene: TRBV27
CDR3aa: ASSLSDTDYGYT

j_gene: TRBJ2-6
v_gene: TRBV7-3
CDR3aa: ASSLIDTSSGANVLT

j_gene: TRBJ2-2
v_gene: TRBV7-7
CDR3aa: ASSLAAFRGELF

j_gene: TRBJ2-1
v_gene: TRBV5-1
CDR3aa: ASSLWEGEQF

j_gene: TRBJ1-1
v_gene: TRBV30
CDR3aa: AWSARTGRTEAF

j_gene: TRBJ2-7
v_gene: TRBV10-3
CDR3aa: AIRYSVGTEYEQY

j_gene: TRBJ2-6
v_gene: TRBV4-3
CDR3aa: ASSQDLSSGANVLT

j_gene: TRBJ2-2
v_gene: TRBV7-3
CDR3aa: ASSLNPGYTGELF

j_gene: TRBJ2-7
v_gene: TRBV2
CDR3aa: ASSVARTYEQY

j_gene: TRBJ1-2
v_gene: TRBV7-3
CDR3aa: ASSPVSGYGYT

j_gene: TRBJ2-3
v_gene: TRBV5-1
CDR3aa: ATNSRGSGTDTQY

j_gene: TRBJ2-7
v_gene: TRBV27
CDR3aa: ASSLDRNYEQY

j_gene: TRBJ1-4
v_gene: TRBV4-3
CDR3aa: ASSPDGQGTSEKLF

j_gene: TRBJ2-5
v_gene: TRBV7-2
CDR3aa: ASSLGEWTQY

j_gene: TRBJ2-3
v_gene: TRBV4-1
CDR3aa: ASSQGGGPTSTDTQY

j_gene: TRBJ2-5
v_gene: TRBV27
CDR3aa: ASSPTTGGRQETQY

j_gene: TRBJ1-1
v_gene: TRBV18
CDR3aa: ASSRDREVTEAF

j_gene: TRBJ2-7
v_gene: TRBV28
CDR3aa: ASSLPGLAGGYEQY

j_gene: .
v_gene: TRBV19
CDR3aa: ASSNGQGSYEQY

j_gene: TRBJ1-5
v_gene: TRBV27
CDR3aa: ASSGGGISNQPQH

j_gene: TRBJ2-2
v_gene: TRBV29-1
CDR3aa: SVGGLAGGRGSGELF

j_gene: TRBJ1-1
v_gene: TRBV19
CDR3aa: ASSIGVRAITEAF

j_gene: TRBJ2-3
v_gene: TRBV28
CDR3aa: ASSFGTLAGGFTDTQY

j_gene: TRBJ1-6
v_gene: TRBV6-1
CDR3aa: ASSEEGGGSHNSPLH

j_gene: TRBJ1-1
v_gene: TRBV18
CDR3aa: ASSSRAEAF

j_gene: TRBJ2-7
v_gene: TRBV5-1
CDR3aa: ASSLEGTGSGEQY

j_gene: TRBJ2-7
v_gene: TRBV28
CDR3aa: ASSSTGGTYEQY

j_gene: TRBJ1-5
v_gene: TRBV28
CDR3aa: ASSSGQGRQPQH

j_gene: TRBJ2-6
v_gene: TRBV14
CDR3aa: ASKPTGNSGANVLT

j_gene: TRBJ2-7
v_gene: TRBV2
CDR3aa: GSRGNHYEQY

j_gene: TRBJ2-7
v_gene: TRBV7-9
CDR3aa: ASSTGQGRSYEQY